The 26 T cell receptor beta chains given below trace back to one sample, sequenced in a study of blood T cell repertoires in COVID-19. This table comes from immunoSEQ multiplex PCR, and its TCRdb copy is limited to in-frame clones, with some not included. Altogether about 120,000 clones are present, approximately 90% being singletons, with the ten largest covering approximately 19%. Input material: peripheral blood. These receptors all come from a human donor with acute or convalescent COVID-19. The donor label of this sample is uncertain.

As DNA, the CDR3 is TGTGCCAGCAACGCTACTAGCGGACATGAGACCCAGTACTTC. Amino acids: CASNATSGHETQYF. The rearrangement joins TRBV25-1 to TRBJ2-5; 8 nucleotides match TRBD2. V shed 7 bases and J 5 bases; nucleotides not matched to a gene: 9. CDR3 length: 14 residues. CDR1 is MGHDK and CDR2 is SYGVNS in the germline V gene.

The chain carries TRBV4-3 and TRBJ1-1, with a possible D match to TRBD1 (5 bases). V was pared by 0 bases and J by 11 bases, with 13 bases between. The CDR3 sequence is 13 residues long. Germline V CDR1 and CDR2: LGHNA, YSLEER. CDR3 nucleotides: TGCGCCAGCAGCCAAGACTCGGGCAGGGCCGCTTTCTTT. It yields the protein CASSQDSGRAAFF.

This rearrangement joins TRBV18 to TRBJ1-3; TRBD1 is a possible D gene (6 bases). V dropped 3 bases and J dropped 4 bases, with 16 bases sitting between them. This CDR3 has 16 residues. Germline V lookup: CDR1 KGHSH, CDR2 LQKENI. The CDR3 region has the DNA TGTGCCAGCTCACCCACCAGGGGAGATTTAGGAAACACCATATATTTT. Its protein product is CASSPTRGDLGNTIYF. Full variable domain (outside the CDR3, taken from reference TRBV18 and TRBJ1-3): NAGVMQNPRHLVRRRGQEARLRCSPMKGHSHVYWYRQLPEEGLKFMVYLQKENIIDESGMPKERFSAEFPKEGPSILRIQQVVRGDSAAYFCASSPTRGDLGNTIYFGEGSWLTVV.

V is TRBV5-5 and J is TRBJ1-3; 8 positions match TRBD1. Germline V gives CDR1 SGHKS, CDR2 YYEKEE (reference sequence). CDR3 length: 14 amino acids. The ends lost 5 bases at V and 2 bases at J; junction bases unmatched: 3. CDR3 amino acids: CASSRGQAGNTIYF. The CDR3 DNA reads TGTGCCAGCAGTCGGGGACAGGCTGGAAACACCATATATTTT.

The chain joins TRBV4-1 to TRBJ2-7; tentative D call: TRBD1 (6 bases). Trimming stripped 1 base from V and 4 bases from J, with 20 bases between. The germline gives CDR1 MGHRA, CDR2 YSYEKL. The CDR3 runs to 17 residues. The CDR3 DNA follows: TGCGCCAGCAGCCAAGCCCCCTTGGGGGCTTGGGGTTACGAGCAGTACTTC. Protein: CASSQAPLGAWGYEQYF.

This rearrangement joins TRBV20-1 to TRBJ2-2, with 9 positions matching TRBD2. The CDR3 extends over 15 amino acids. The germline V gene encodes CDR1 DFQATT and CDR2 SNEGSKA (reference sequence). The ends lost 3 bases at V and 0 bases at J; junction bases unmatched: 2. For the CDR3, the DNA is TGCAGTGCTAGTCCTAGCGGGGCGAACACCGGGGAGCTGTTTTTT. Its protein product is CSASPSGANTGELFF.

The chain combines TRBV6-6 with TRBJ2-1; D perhaps matches TRBD1 (7 bases). Germline V gene sequence: CDR1 MNHNY, CDR2 SVGAGI (reference sequence). V was trimmed by 2 bases and J by 5 bases, leaving 16 bases between them. The CDR3 runs 16 residues. The CDR3, as DNA: TGTGCCAGCAGTTACGGGGGCAGGGGGGCCAACAATGAGCAGTTCTTC. Protein: CASSYGGRGANNEQFF.

The J gene is TRBJ2-5, the V gene TRBV28; D is unresolved. CDR1 MDHEN and CDR2 SYDVKM come from the germline V gene. The germline V and J ends were trimmed by 7 bases and 0 bases, with 6 bases remaining between them. This CDR3 has 12 amino acids. The CDR3 loop is CASTRYQETQYF. The CDR3, as DNA: TGTGCCAGCACCAGGTACCAAGAGACCCAGTACTTC.

This clone was observed a single time. The chain is built from TRBV3-1 (or the pseudogene TRBV3-2) and TRBJ1-2, with TRBD1 matching 9 bases. This CDR3 comprises 13 residues. J was trimmed by 7 bases and V by 4 bases; bases with no gene match: 4. The germline V gene has CDR1 LGHDT and CDR2 YNNKEL (reference sequence). CDR3 residues: CASSPQGASGYTF. In nucleotides, the CDR3 is TGTGCCAGCAGCCCACAGGGGGCATCTGGCTACACCTTC.

The chain employs TRBV4-2 and TRBJ1-5, with TRBD1 matching over 7 bases. Trimming took 0 bases from V and 7 from J; bases not matched to a gene: 6. Germline values: CDR1 LGHNA, CDR2 YNFKEQ. CDR3 size: 15 residues. DNA for the CDR3: TGTGCCAGCAGCCAAGATCTAGGGGGCGAACAGCCCCAGCATTTT. It translates to CASSQDLGGEQPQHF.

The J gene is TRBJ2-1, the V gene TRBV3-1 (or the pseudogene TRBV3-2); 9 bases line up with TRBD2. With 3 bases clipped from V and 11 bases from J, the junction kept 8 bases outside the gene matches. Germline V gene data show CDR1 as LGHDT and CDR2 as YNNKEL (reference sequence). The length of the CDR3 is 14 residues. The CDR3 protein is CASSQGLALPQQFF. Written as DNA, the CDR3 is TGTGCCAGCAGCCAGGGACTAGCCCTTCCCCAGCAGTTCTTC.

The chain recombines TRBV2 with TRBJ1-5; 9 nucleotides line up with TRBD1. The V gene's germline CDR1 is SNHLY and CDR2 FYNNEI. The CDR3 is 15 amino acids. With V trimmed by 3 bases and J by 7 bases, 7 bases remained unmatched. The CDR3 region is CASSEQGQGGQPQHF. The CDR3 coding sequence is TGTGCCAGCAGTGAGCAGGGACAGGGTGGGCAGCCCCAGCATTTT. Looking up the rest from reference TRBV2 and TRBJ1-5 gives the full variable domain: EPEVTQTPSHQVTQMGQEVILRCVPISNHLYFYWYRQILGQKVEFLVSFYNNEISEKSEIFDDQFSVERPDGSNFTLKIRSTKLEDSAMYFCASSEQGQGGQPQHFGDGTRLSIL.

This clone was counted only a few times. The rearrangement uses TRBV3-1 (or the pseudogene TRBV3-2) and TRBJ2-5, with 14 bases fitting TRBD2. Germline V gene lookup returns CDR1 LGHDT and CDR2 YNNKEL (reference sequence). V lost 3 bases to trimming and J lost 5 bases; unmatched junction nucleotides: 11. CDR3 size: 18 residues. This CDR3 is CASSQPPGLAGAGETQYF. CDR3 DNA sequence: TGTGCCAGCAGCCAGCCCCCGGGACTAGCGGGGGCGGGGGAGACCCAGTACTTC.

The CDR3 bases are TGCGCCAGCAGCGAAGTCCTTGACAGGATCTACAATGAGCAGTTCTTC. Translation: CASSEVLDRIYNEQFF. The gene calls are TRBV4-3 and TRBJ2-1, with D perhaps matching TRBD1 (6 bases). CDR1 and CDR2 from the germline V gene are LGHNA and YSLEER. CDR3 size: 16 residues. Trimming took 5 bases from V and 3 from J, leaving 17 bases between them.

V gene TRBV9 combines with J gene TRBJ2-3; the match to TRBD2 covers 10 bases. J was trimmed by 0 bases and V by 0 bases; bases with no gene match: 1. The CDR3 contains 16 residues. Germline-derived CDR1 and CDR2 are SGDLS and YYNGEE. Here the CDR3 reads CASSVVSGGSTDTQYF. CDR3 in DNA: TGTGCCAGCAGCGTAGTTAGCGGGGGGAGCACAGATACGCAGTATTTT. Based on the CDR3 plus reference TRBV9 and TRBJ2-3, the full variable domain is DSGVTQTPKHLITATGQRVTLRCSPRSGDLSVYWYQQSLDQGLQFLIQYYNGEERAKGNILERFSAQQFPDLHSELNLSSLELGDSALYFCASSVVSGGSTDTQYFGPGTRLTVL.

The V gene is TRBV7-2, the J gene TRBJ2-3; TRBD2 might be the D (6 bases). The CDR3 is 11 residues long. Germline V gene sequence: CDR1 SGHTA, CDR2 FQGNSA. Trimming stripped 6 bases from V and 6 bases from J, with 7 bases between. CDR3 in DNA: TGTGCCAGCAGGCTAGCGGATACGCAGTATTTT. Amino acid sequence: CASRLADTQYF.

The chain combines TRBV6-4 with TRBJ2-7; 8 positions agree with TRBD1. This CDR3 comprises 15 residues. CDR1 and CDR2 from the germline V gene are MRHNA and SNTAGT. With V trimmed by 7 bases and J by 4 bases, 12 bases remained unmatched. In DNA, the CDR3 is TGTGCCAGCAATTTACAGGGGGTCCTTTCTTACGAGCAGTACTTC. This gives the protein CASNLQGVLSYEQYF.

The chain has TRBV5-1 and TRBJ2-3; the match to TRBD2 covers 7 bases. The CDR3 totals 17 residues. With V trimmed by 2 bases and J by 1 base, 10 bases remained unmatched. Germline values: CDR1 SGHRS, CDR2 YFSETQ. The chain's CDR3 is CASSFLGAGTGTDTQYF. CDR3 DNA: TGCGCCAGCAGCTTCCTCGGAGCGGGGACGGGCACAGATACGCAGTATTTT.

V and J are TRBV18 and TRBJ1-1; a weak D match, TRBD1 (5 bases). The CDR3 covers 13 residues. In germline, CDR1 is KGHSH, CDR2 LQKENI. The V end lost 8 bases, the J end lost 0 bases, and 10 bases lay between the germline ends. CDR3 sequence: CASAAGMNTEAFF. The CDR3 DNA reads TGTGCCAGCGCCGCAGGGATGAACACTGAAGCTTTCTTT.

This clone was counted once. The rearrangement uses TRBV4-1 and TRBJ1-5; 7 nucleotides match TRBD1. The CDR3 consists of 16 residues. J gave up 2 bases and V 4 bases, and 8 bases lay outside the gene matches. Germline CDR1 is MGHRA and CDR2 is YSYEKL. Here the CDR3 DNA reads TGCGCCAGCAGCCTAGACAGGGTCAGGGGCAATCAGCCCCAGCATTTT. It encodes CASSLDRVRGNQPQHF.

The chain is built from TRBV23-1 and TRBJ2-7, with 8 bases fitting TRBD1. TRBV23-1 is an ORF, with its function uncertain. The CDR3 runs to 16 residues. The chain's CDR3 is CSITNKTGGNGYEQYF. CDR3 coding DNA: TGCTCTATAACAAATAAAACAGGGGGTAATGGGTACGAGCAGTACTTC.

This clone was seen once. The chain carries TRBV6-5 and TRBJ1-6; D unclear. CDR1 is MNHEY and CDR2 is SVGAGI in the germline V gene. The V and J ends lost 5 bases and 5 bases respectively, with 10 bases between them. This CDR3 has 14 amino acids. This CDR3 is CASSTQFNNSPLHF. The CDR3 coding sequence is TGTGCCAGCAGTACACAGTTCAATAATTCACCCCTCCACTTT.

The CDR3 coding sequence is TGTGCCAGCAGTCCCACGAGGAGGTCGAACACTGAAGCTTTCTTT. Protein sequence: CASSPTRRSNTEAFF. The chain carries TRBV28 and TRBJ1-1; D gene ambiguous. The germline gives CDR1 MDHEN, CDR2 SYDVKM. The V gene lost 5 bases and the J gene lost 1 base, with 14 bases spanning the gap. This CDR3 is built from 15 residues.

The chain is built from TRBV5-1 and TRBJ1-5, with D possibly matching TRBD1 (5 bases). The V gene lost 4 bases and the J gene lost 7 bases, with 15 bases spanning the gap. The CDR3 runs 14 residues. Germline CDR1 SGHRS, CDR2 YFSETQ. The DNA of the CDR3 is TGCGCCAGCAGCGCCGACCCGGGGGTACAGCCCCAGCATTTT. Protein product: CASSADPGVQPQHF.

This clone was counted between two and nine times. The chain has TRBV7-9 and TRBJ2-7; perhaps TRBD2 as D (5 bases). Trimming removed 5 bases from V and 6 bases from J, with 14 bases in between. The CDR3 has 13 residues. Per the germline V gene, CDR1 is SEHNR and CDR2 is FQNEAQ (reference sequence). CDR3 bases: TGTGCCAGCAGCCTCGGACTTGCAGTCGAGCAGTACTTC. This sequence encodes CASSLGLAVEQYF.

The CDR3 reads CASSLKTGGEESPLHF. In DNA, the CDR3 is TGTGCCAGCAGCCTAAAGACAGGGGGGGAAGAATCACCCCTCCACTTT. V gene TRBV9 combines with J gene TRBJ1-6, with 9 bases matching TRBD1. Trimming removed 4 bases from V and 10 bases from J; junction bases left unmatched: 12. This CDR3 has 16 residues. Germline lookup yields CDR1 SGDLS and CDR2 YYNGEE.